The entry below gives a single TCR beta chain sequence along with its context. Original processing notes: Estimates of nucleated cell counts were drawn from the amplification of reference gene primers. The repertoire was sequenced with immunoSEQ multiplex PCR; TCRdb's copy has only in-frame clones and lacks some. Clone size and the V and J calls come from that table; the DNA yielded D and trimming. The repertoire holds more than 100,000 clones, roughly 80% seen once, with around 17% in the top ten. This sample stems from a study of blood T cell repertoires in COVID-19. Background on the study: COVID-19 samples from acute and convalescent phases originated in the United States, Italy and Spain. PBMCs, B-cell-depleted T cells, or T cells provided the cDNA or gDNA that made up the material.

The V gene's germline CDR1 is LNHDA and CDR2 SQIVND (reference sequence). The CDR3 spans 16 residues. The V and J ends lost 5 bases and 2 bases, in that order; junction bases with no gene match: 10. Sequenced: peripheral blood. The clonotype was recovered from a woman aged 45-59 years with acute or convalescent COVID-19. V gene TRBV19 combines with J gene TRBJ2-7; 9 nucleotides agree with TRBD1. CDR3 sequence: CASSVGIRDRAYEQYF. In nucleotides, the CDR3 is TGTGCCAGTAGTGTTGGGATCCGGGACAGGGCCTACGAGCAGTACTTC. Full variable domain (missing parts from reference TRBV19 and TRBJ2-7): DGGITQSPKYLFRKEGQNVTLSCEQNLNHDAMYWYRQDPGQGLRLIYYSQIVNDFQKGDIAEGYSVSREKKESFPLTVTSAQKNPTAFYLCASSVGIRDRAYEQYFGPGTRLTVT.